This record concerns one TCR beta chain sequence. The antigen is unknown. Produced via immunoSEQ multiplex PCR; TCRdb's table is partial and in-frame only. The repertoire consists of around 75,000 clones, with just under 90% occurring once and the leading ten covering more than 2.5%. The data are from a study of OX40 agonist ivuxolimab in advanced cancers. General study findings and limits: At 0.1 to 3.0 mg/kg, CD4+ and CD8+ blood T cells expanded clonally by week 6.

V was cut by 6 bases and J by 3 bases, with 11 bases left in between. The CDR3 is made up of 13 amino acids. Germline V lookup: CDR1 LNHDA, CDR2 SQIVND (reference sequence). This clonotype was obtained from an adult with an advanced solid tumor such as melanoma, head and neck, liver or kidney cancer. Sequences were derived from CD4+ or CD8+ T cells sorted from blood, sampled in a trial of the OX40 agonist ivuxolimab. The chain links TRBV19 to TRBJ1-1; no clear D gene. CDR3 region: CASSRRLDTEAFF. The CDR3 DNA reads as TGTGCCAGTAGCAGGAGATTGGACACTGAAGCTTTCTTT. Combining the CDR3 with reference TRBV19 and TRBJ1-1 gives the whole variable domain DGGITQSPKYLFRKEGQNVTLSCEQNLNHDAMYWYRQDPGQGLRLIYYSQIVNDFQKGDIAEGYSVSREKKESFPLTVTSAQKNPTAFYLCASSRRLDTEAFFGQGTRLTVV.